This is a list of T cell receptor beta chains from one sample in a study of cytomegalovirus exposure and HLA in healthy donors. TCRdb's copy holds only in-frame clones and misses some; the assay was immunoSEQ multiplex PCR. This sample has some 120,000 clones, with roughly 87% found just once. The sample consisted of PBMCs. The origin of the receptors is a woman younger than 35 in good health and CMV-seronegative. The CDR3 runs from the conserved cysteine through the conserved F or W.

V,J,CDR3
TRBV6-5,TRBJ2-5,CASSATGGLAETQYF
TRBV5-4,TRBJ1-6,CASSLRGGLANSPLHF
TRBV27,TRBJ2-7,CASSLRGHEQYF
TRBV6-1,TRBJ1-2,CASSSTGIANYGYTF
TRBV5-1,TRBJ2-7,CASSSDRLSDHEQYF
TRBV2,TRBJ2-5,CASSAQQGAGETQYF
TRBV28,TRBJ1-5,CASSLAGRGMDQPQHF
TRBV10-2,TRBJ1-5,CASGGQGGQPQHF
TRBV11-2,TRBJ1-6,CASSRLQGGSSPLHF
TRBV5-1,TRBJ2-1,CASSLVSSGPLGEQFF
TRBV5-1,TRBJ1-4,CASSLRGENEKLFF
TRBV5-6,TRBJ1-1,CASSLAGLLDTEAFF
TRBV4-2,TRBJ1-1,CASSHLGQGAGEAFF
TRBV2,TRBJ2-1,CASSQTGGSYNEQFF
TRBV19,TRBJ2-3,CASRGKGQQNTDTQYF
TRBV12-5,TRBJ1-5,CASGLTRRGGAQPQHF
TRBV13,TRBJ2-1,CASSFGGLEYEQFF
TRBV6-5,TRBJ2-7,CASSYHPVEGAWGQYF